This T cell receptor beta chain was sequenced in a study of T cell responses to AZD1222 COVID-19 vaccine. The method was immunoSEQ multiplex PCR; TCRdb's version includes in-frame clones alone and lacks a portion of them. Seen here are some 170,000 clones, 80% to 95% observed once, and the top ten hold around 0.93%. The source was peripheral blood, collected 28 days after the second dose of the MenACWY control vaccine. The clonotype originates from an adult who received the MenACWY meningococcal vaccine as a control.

The CDR3 DNA reads as TGCAGCGTTGTGTTTTCGACCTTCGACAGGGACCTATATGGCTACACCTTC. This sequence encodes CSVVFSTFDRDLYGYTF. The rearrangement links TRBV29-1 to TRBJ1-2, with 7 bases lining up with TRBD1. Germline V gene lookup returns CDR1 SQVTM and CDR2 ANQGSEA. V trimming: 4 bases; J trimming: 5 bases; junction bases outside the gene matches: 19. This CDR3 has 17 residues.